Each of the 5 T cell receptor beta chains below was sequenced from the same sample in a study of T cell changes during pregnancy in multiple sclerosis. Sequenced by immunoSEQ multiplex PCR; TCRdb stores in-frame clones only, minus some. The data show about 80,000 clones, around 92% seen once. Source: peripheral blood, taken before pregnancy. These receptors were taken from a female donor with multiple sclerosis, enrolled in a pregnancy study.

The chain couples TRBV4-2 to TRBJ1-2; 7 bases line up with TRBD1. The CDR3 has 13 amino acids. Germline V gives CDR1 LGHNA, CDR2 YNFKEQ. V dropped 4 bases and J dropped 14; count of bases not matched to a gene: 13. CDR3 sequence (DNA): TGTGCCAGCAGCCCTTCTCAACCGGGACAGAGGACCTTC. This encodes CASSPSQPGQRTF.

This clone was observed a single time. The chain uses TRBV4-3 and TRBJ2-7; 11 bases are shared with TRBD2. Germline loops: CDR1 LGHNA, CDR2 YSLEER. With 2 bases clipped from V and 5 bases from J, the junction kept 5 bases outside the gene matches. This CDR3 region has 15 residues. The CDR3 is CASSQTSGSTHEQYF. DNA of the CDR3: TGCGCCAGCAGCCAAACTAGCGGGAGTACCCACGAGCAGTACTTC.

A word on this clone: A read error is likely, as this CDR3 ends without the conserved phenylalanine or tryptophan. This chain uses TRBV29-1 with TRBJ2-7, with D possibly TRBD1 on 5 matching bases. Between the trimmed V and J ends, which lost 6 bases and 3 bases, there was a span of 9 bases. Germline V CDR1 and CDR2: SQVTM, ANQGSEA. The CDR3 has 11 residues. In nucleotides, the CDR3 is TGCAGCGTACAGGAGAGCTACGAGCAGTACCTC. Residues: CSVQESYEQYL.

The chain carries TRBV14 and TRBJ2-7; TRBD2 matches 10 bases. Germline CDR1 SGHDN, CDR2 FVKESK. V was pared by 5 bases and J by 6 bases, with 7 bases of the junction left unmatched. The CDR3 spans 14 residues. CDR3 DNA sequence: TGTGCCAGCAGCTTGAGCGGGAGGGAAGGCGAGCAGTACTTC. It encodes CASSLSGREGEQYF.

The chain recombines TRBV6-5 with TRBJ1-1; TRBD1 is a possible D gene (6 bases). The CDR3 length is 14 residues. Germline CDR1 MNHEY, CDR2 SVGAGI. V lost 5 bases and J lost 3, with 13 bases in between. The CDR3 reads CASSRPRGDTEAFF. The CDR3 nucleotides are TGTGCCAGCAGTCGACCCAGGGGCGACACTGAAGCTTTCTTT.